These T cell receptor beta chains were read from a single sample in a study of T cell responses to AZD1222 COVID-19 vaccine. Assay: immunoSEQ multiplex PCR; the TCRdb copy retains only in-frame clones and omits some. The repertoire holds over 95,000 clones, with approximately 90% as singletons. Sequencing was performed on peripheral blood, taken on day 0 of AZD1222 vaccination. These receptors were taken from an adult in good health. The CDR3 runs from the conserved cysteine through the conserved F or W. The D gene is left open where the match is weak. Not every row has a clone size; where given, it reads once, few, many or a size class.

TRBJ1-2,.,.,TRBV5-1,TGTGCCAGCAGCTCGGACAGATCGTATGGCTACACCTTC,CASSSDRSYGYTF
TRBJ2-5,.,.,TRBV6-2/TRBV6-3,TGTGCCAGCAGTTCCGCTAGAGAGACCCAGTACTTC,CASSSARETQYF
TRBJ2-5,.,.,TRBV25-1,TGTGCCAGCAGTGAATCTAAGGGGGACGGGGACTGGGAGACCCAGTACTTC,CASSESKGDGDWETQYF
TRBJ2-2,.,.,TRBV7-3,TGTGCCAGCAGCTTACGGGACTCGACTACCGGGGAGCTGTTTTTT,CASSLRDSTTGELFF
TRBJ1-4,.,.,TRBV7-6,TGTGCCAGCAGCTTACCCCGCTCATCCGATAATGAAAAACTGTTTTTT,CASSLPRSSDNEKLFF
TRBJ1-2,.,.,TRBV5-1,TGCGCCAGCAGCCCCGAAGGGGGGGCGTACGGCTACACCTTC,CASSPEGGAYGYTF
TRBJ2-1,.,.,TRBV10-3,TGTGCCATCAGTGCCGGGTATGAGCAGTTCTTC,CAISAGYEQFF
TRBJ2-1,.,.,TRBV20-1,TGCAGTGCTCCGCAGAGGAATGAGCAGTTCTTC,CSAPQRNEQFF
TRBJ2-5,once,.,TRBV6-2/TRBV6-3,TGTGCCAGCAGCCCCAAAGAGACCCAGTACTTC,CASSPKETQYF
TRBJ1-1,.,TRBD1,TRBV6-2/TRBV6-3,TGTGCCAGCAGTTCGATGATGCGGACAGGCAACACTGAAGCTTTCTTT,CASSSMMRTGNTEAFF
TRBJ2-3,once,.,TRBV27,TGTGCCAGCAGTCGGCCCCCCACCCCGGGCACAGATACGCAGTATTTT,CASSRPPTPGTDTQYF
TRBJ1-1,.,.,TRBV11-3,TGTGCCAGCAGCTTCCCAAGGCAATTGAACACTGAAGCTTTCTTT,CASSFPRQLNTEAFF
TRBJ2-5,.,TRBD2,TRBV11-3,TGTGCCAGCAGGGGATTGACTAGCTCGGCAGAGACCCAGTACTTC,CASRGLTSSAETQYF
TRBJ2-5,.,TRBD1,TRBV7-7,TGTGCTAGCAGCCCACCTGGGACAGGGAGGAAGGCCCAGTACTTC,CASSPPGTGRKAQYF
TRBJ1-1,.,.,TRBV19,TGTGCCAGTAGTAGAAGGGAATCGACTGAAGCTTTCTTT,CASSRRESTEAFF
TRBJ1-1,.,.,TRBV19,TGTGCCAGTAGTATAGGGTGGAGCACTGAAGCTTTCTTT,CASSIGWSTEAFF
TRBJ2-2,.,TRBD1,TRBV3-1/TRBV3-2,TGTGCCAGCAGTACCCGGACAGGGGAAGGTCCCGGGGAGCTGTTTTTT,CASSTRTGEGPGELFF
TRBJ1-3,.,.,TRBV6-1,TGTGCCATCAGGGCTGGAAACACCATATATTTT,CAIRAGNTIYF
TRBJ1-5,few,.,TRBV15,TGTGCCACCAGCAGAGACCGACACCCCAATCAGCCCCAGCATTTT,CATSRDRHPNQPQHF
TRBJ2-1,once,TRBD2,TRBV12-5,TGTGCTAGTGGTTTGGTACAGGGACTAGCGGAGAATGAGCAGTTCTTC,CASGLVQGLAENEQFF
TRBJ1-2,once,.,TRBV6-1,TGTGCCAGCAGTGAACAGGCCGGGCGGTCCTCCTATGGCTACACCTTC,CASSEQAGRSSYGYTF
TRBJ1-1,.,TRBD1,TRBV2,TGTGCCAGCGGCGGGACAGGGGGCGATGTCACTGAAGCTTTCTTT,CASGGTGGDVTEAFF
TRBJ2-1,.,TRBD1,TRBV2,TGTGCCAGCAGTGTACTTGGACAGGGAGGCTACAATGAGCAGTTCTTC,CASSVLGQGGYNEQFF
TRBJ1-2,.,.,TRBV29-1,TGCAGCGTCGAGACCCACAGGGTCGGAGGCTACACCTTC,CSVETHRVGGYTF
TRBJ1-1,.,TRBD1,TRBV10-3,TGTGCCATCAACGGACAGGGTTCGCCACGGGCTTTCTTT,CAINGQGSPRAFF
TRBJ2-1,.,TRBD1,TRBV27,TGTGCCAGCAGTCCGACAGGGGCCTACAATGAGCAGTTCTTC,CASSPTGAYNEQFF
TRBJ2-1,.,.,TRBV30,TGTGCCTGGAGTGCGGCTAGCCTCTACAATGAGCAGTTCTTC,CAWSAASLYNEQFF
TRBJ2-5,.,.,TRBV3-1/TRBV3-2,TGTGCCAGCAGCCGCTTGCCGGACTGGCAAGAGACCCAGTACTTC,CASSRLPDWQETQYF
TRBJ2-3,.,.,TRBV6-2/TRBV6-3,TGTGCCAGCAGTTACTTTGGCGGGGTGGGGCCAGATACGCAGTATTTT,CASSYFGGVGPDTQYF